This TCR beta chain was documented in a study of blood T cell repertoires in COVID-19. Study background: Whether acute or convalescent, the COVID-19 samples came from the United States, Italy and Spain.

Germline CDR1 is MNHEY and CDR2 is SMNVEV (reference sequence). V lost 5 bases to trimming and J lost 7 bases, with 11 bases between them. The CDR3 loop spans 13 amino acids. Source study methods: Amplified reference gene primers provided the basis for estimating nucleated cell counts. The protocol was immunoSEQ multiplex PCR, while the TCRdb copy is restricted to in-frame clones and leaves out a portion. That table is the source of V, J and clone size, and D and trimming were worked out from the DNA. The sample has around 20,000 clones, roughly 89% seen once; the top ten hold approximately 7.6%. Sequencing used peripheral blood. The source is an older woman with active COVID-19. The chain employs TRBV27 and TRBJ2-2; D gene unclear. The CDR3 loop reads CASSPLPRGELFF. The CDR3 bases are TGTGCCAGCAGTCCCCTACCCCGCGGGGAGCTGTTTTTT.